Included here is one T cell receptor (beta chain) sequence, with context. Its antigen remains unknown. Trimming left V 8 bases short and J 10 bases short, with 12 bases between. The CDR3 is 10 residues long. The germline V gene encodes CDR1 SGHVT and CDR2 SQSDAQ. A multiplex PCR was run with 60 Vbeta primers and 13 Jbeta primers. The method was immunoSEQ multiplex PCR; TCRdb's version includes in-frame clones alone and lacks a portion of them. The sample includes 60,000 or so clones, 89% of them seen just once. This record belongs to a study of cytomegalovirus exposure and HLA in healthy donors. Study results and caveats: A prior analysis recorded that most TCR beta V segments were productive about 87% or about 30% of the time. Information on immune exposure was restricted to one variable (CMV serostatus). A later look showed TCR association rates differing by HLA locus, highest for DRB1 and lowest for HLA-C.

The sample taken for sequencing was PBMCs. This sequence joins TRBV7-4 and TRBJ2-7; weak D call: TRBD2 (6 bases). The sequence was obtained from a man aged 25-45 years in good health and CMV-seropositive. The CDR3 DNA reads TGTGCCAGCTTGGAGGGCTACCAGTACTTC. Amino acids: CASLEGYQYF.